One sample yielded the 3 T cell receptor beta chains listed below, sequenced in a study of blood T cell repertoires in COVID-19. TCRdb's copy holds only in-frame clones and misses some; the assay was immunoSEQ multiplex PCR. The sample holds some 400,000 clones, 81% seen once. Sequenced input: peripheral blood. These receptors were collected from a human donor with acute or convalescent COVID-19. The donor label of this sample is uncertain.

The V call is TRBV19, the J call TRBJ2-4; TRBD1 matches 7 bases. Germline CDR1 reads LNHDA; CDR2 reads SQIVND (reference sequence). This CDR3 contains 16 residues. V trimming: 3 bases; J trimming: 3 bases; junction bases outside the gene matches: 8. The CDR3 protein is CASSIDNRGGKNIQYF. Written as DNA, the CDR3 is TGTGCCAGTAGTATCGACAACAGGGGCGGCAAAAACATTCAGTACTTC.

This clone has just a few counts. V and J are TRBV7-9 and TRBJ1-1, with a possible D match to TRBD1 (5 bases). Germline CDR1 SEHNR, CDR2 FQNEAQ (reference sequence). V lost 8 bases to trimming and J lost 4 bases, with 20 bases between them. The CDR3 runs to 15 residues. The CDR3 DNA follows: TGTGCCAGCGGGGGATGGCGGGGAGTGGTCACTGAAGCTTTCTTT. It encodes CASGGWRGVVTEAFF.

This clone was detected a few times. The rearrangement joins TRBV20-1 to TRBJ1-2, with D unclear. This CDR3 is built from 10 residues. Germline V gene lookup returns CDR1 DFQATT and CDR2 SNEGSKA (reference sequence). Trimming removed 5 bases at V and 8 bases at J, with 9 bases between. CDR3 loop: CSALHGGYTF. The CDR3 DNA is TGCAGTGCTTTACACGGGGGCTACACCTTC.